The clone carrying this T cell receptor (beta chain) was detected many times. Its specificity is unknown. The V gene end was trimmed by 5 bases and the J gene end by 4 bases; junction bases not matched to a gene: 14. The CDR3 has 18 amino acids. Germline V lookup: CDR1 SGHTA, CDR2 FQGNSA. The data were obtained in a study of T cells after yellow fever vaccination. Background on the study: Fractions containing few cells were prepared with SMART-Seq v4 Ultra Low Input.

Study-wide points: FACS-sorted repertoires could harbor abundant contaminating bulk-population clonotypes. A limited proportion of clonotypes was detected within both the CD4 and CD8 compartments.

For TCR, cDNA came from 5'RACE template switching, which added a universal primer site and UMIs. TCRdb passed the 5' RACE reads through MiXCR, listing each CDR3 protein once. The table has 100,000 to 150,000 distinct CDR3 sequences, 6% to 8% seen once. The source of this sequence is a man between 18 and 29 years old who received the YFV17D yellow fever vaccine. This specimen consisted of CD4+ T cells sorted from PBMCs, obtained approximately 11 days after the first yellow fever vaccination. The rearrangement links TRBV7-2 to TRBJ1-1, with 12 bases fitting TRBD1. The CDR3 protein is CASSILGTGGGGGTEAFF. CDR3 DNA: TGTGCCAGCAGCATACTTGGGACAGGGGGCGGCGGGGGCACTGAAGCTTTCTTT.